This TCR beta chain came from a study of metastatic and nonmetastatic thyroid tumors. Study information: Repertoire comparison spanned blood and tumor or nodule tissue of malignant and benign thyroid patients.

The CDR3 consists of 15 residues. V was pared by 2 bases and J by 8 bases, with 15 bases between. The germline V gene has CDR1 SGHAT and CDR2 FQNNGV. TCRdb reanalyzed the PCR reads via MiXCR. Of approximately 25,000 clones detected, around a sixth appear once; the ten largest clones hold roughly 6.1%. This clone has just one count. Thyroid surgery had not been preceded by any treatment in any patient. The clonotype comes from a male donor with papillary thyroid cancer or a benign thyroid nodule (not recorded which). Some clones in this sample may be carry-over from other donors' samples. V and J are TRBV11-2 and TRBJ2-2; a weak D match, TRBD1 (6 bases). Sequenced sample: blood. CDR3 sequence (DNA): TGTGCCAGCAGCTTAACGGGACAACCAACGGGGGAGCTGTTTTTT. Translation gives CASSLTGQPTGELFF. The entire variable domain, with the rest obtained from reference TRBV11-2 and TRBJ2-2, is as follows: EAGVAQSPRYKIIEKRQSVAFWCNPISGHATLYWYQQILGQGPKLLIQFQNNGVVDDSQLPKDRFSAERLKGVDSTLKIQPAKLEDSAVYLCASSLTGQPTGELFFGEGSRLTVL.